The following is a T cell receptor beta chain sequence with its context. One base away lies a much larger clone, so this may be a sequencing read error. Production of TCR beta cDNA used 400 to 600 ng total RNA together with a constant-region primer. Generation of the TCR beta libraries relied on three nested multiplex PCR rounds using slightly modified ARM-PCR. TRBV1-TRBV30 forward primers and a C-beta reverse primer were used in the first two PCR rounds, which each ran for about 10 cycles. TCRdb re-called the multiplex PCR reads with MiXCR, one entry per CDR3 protein. The sample carries around 170,000 distinct CDR3 sequences, 50% to 75% recorded once. The record originates from a study of tumor-infiltrating lymphocytes in primary liver carcinoma. Germline loops: CDR1 SGHAT, CDR2 FQNNGV. CDR3 size: 14 residues. Germline DNA was also extracted, and blood RNA derived from unsorted whole blood.

The receptor comes from a middle-aged man with primary liver carcinoma and hepatitis B virus infection. The material sequenced was peripheral blood. The J gene is TRBJ2-5, the V gene TRBV11-2; TRBD2 aligns across 7 bases. CDR3 amino acids: CASSPGRVQETQHF. The CDR3 DNA reads TGTGCCAGCAGCCCAGGGAGGGTCCAAGAGACCCAGCACTTC.